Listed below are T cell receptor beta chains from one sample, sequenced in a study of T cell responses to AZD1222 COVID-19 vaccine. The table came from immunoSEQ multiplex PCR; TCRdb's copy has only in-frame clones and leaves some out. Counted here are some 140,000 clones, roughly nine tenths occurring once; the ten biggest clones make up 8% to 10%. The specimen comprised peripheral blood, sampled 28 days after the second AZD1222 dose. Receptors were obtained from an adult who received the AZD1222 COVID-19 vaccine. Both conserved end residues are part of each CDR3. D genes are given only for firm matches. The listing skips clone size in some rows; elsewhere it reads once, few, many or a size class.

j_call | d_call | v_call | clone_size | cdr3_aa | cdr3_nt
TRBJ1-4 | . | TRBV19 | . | CASSIFGTATNEKLFF | TGTGCCAGTAGTATCTTCGGGACGGCAACTAATGAAAAACTGTTTTTT
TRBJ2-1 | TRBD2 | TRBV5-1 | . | CASSLAAGVYEQFF | TGCGCCAGCAGCTTGGCGGCGGGGGTATATGAGCAGTTCTTC
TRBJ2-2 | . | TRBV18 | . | CASTIQGRGGTGELFF | TGTGCCAGCACCATTCAGGGGCGCGGCGGCACCGGGGAGCTGTTTTTT
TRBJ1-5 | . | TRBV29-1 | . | CSVSPGGNQPQHF | TGCAGCGTATCGCCCGGGGGGAATCAGCCCCAGCATTTT
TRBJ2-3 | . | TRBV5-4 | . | CASSLEVTVTDTQYF | TGTGCCAGCAGCTTGGAGGTTACGGTCACAGATACGCAGTATTTT
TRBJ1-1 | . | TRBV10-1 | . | CASRQSRGGLPNTEAFF | TGCGCCAGCAGACAATCTAGGGGGGGACTTCCTAACACTGAAGCTTTCTTT
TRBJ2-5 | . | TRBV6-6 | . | CASRNYGTFQETQYF | TGTGCCAGCAGAAACTACGGGACTTTCCAAGAGACCCAGTACTTC
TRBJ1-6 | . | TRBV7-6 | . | CASSLAMGNSPLHF | TGTGCCAGCAGCTTAGCGATGGGGAATTCACCCCTCCACTTT
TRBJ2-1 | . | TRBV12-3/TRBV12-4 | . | CASSWARNEQFF | TGTGCCAGCAGTTGGGCACGGAATGAGCAGTTCTTC
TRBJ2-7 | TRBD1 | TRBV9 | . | CASSVSGTGGYEQYF | TGTGCCAGCAGCGTATCCGGGACAGGGGGATACGAGCAGTACTTC
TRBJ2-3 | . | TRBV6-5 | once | CASSSRDSPLDTQYF | TGTGCCAGCAGTAGCCGGGACTCCCCCTTGGATACGCAGTATTTT
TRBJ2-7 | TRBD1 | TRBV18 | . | CASSLDRGGDTYEQYF | TGTGCCAGCTCACTAGACAGGGGCGGGGATACCTACGAGCAGTACTTC
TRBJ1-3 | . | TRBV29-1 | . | CSAQAVSGNTIYF | TGCAGCGCCCAAGCGGTCTCTGGAAACACCATATATTTT
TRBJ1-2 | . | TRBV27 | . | CASSYRWSYGYTF | TGTGCCAGCAGTTATAGATGGAGCTATGGCTACACCTTC
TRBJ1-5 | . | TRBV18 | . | CASSPKGNSNQPQHF | TGTGCCAGCTCACCAAAGGGAAATAGCAATCAGCCCCAGCATTTT
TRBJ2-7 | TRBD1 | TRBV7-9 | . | CASSLVQGFYEQYF | TGTGCCAGCAGCTTAGTACAGGGGTTCTACGAGCAGTACTTC